This TCR beta chain was obtained from a study of type 1 and type 2 diabetes patients. The study's findings and limits: Some HECs seen only in T1D might also appear in more T2D or control samples.

About this clonotype: As yet, its antigen is unknown.

PCR was run on genomic DNA. Multiplex PCR with 30 forward and 13 reverse primers amplified the TCR beta CDR3. TCRdb recomputed calls from the multiplex PCR reads with MiXCR, one row per CDR3 protein. The sample holds around 300,000 distinct CDR3 sequences, 47% seen once. The ends lost 6 bases at V and 0 bases at J; junction bases unmatched: 9. Looked up from germline, CDR1 is MNHEY and CDR2 is SMNVEV (reference sequence). The CDR3 runs to 16 residues. The sequence was collected from a man aged 18 to 29 with type 2 diabetes. Material: peripheral blood mononuclear cells (PBMCs). V usage is TRBV27 and J usage is TRBJ1-1; 8 bases map to TRBD1. In nucleotides, the CDR3 is TGTGCCAGCAGGAAGGACAGGGAAATCATGAACACTGAAGCTTTCTTT. It encodes CASRKDREIMNTEAFF.